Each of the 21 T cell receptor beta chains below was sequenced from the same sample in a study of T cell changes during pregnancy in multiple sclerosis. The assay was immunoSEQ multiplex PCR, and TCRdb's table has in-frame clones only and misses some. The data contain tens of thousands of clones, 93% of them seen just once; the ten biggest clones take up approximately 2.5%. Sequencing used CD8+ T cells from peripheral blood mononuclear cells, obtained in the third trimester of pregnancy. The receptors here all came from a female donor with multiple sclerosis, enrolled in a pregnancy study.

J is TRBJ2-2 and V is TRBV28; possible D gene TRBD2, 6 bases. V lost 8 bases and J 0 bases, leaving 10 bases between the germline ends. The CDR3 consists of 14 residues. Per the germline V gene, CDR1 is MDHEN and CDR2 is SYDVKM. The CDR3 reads CASRWRANTGELFF. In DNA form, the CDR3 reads TGTGCCAGCCGTTGGAGGGCGAACACCGGGGAGCTGTTTTTT.

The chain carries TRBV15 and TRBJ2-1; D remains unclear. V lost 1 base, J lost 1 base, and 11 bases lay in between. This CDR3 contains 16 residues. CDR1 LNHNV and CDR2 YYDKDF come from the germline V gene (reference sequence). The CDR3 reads CATSRVRLPSYNEQFF. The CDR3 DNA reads TGTGCCACCAGCAGAGTAAGACTCCCTTCCTACAATGAGCAGTTCTTC.

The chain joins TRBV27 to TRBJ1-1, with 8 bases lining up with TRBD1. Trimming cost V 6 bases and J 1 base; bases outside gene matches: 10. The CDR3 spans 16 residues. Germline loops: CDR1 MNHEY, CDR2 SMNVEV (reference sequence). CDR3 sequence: CASSFLDRARNTEAFF. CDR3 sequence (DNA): TGTGCCAGCAGCTTCTTGGACAGGGCCCGGAACACTGAAGCTTTCTTT.

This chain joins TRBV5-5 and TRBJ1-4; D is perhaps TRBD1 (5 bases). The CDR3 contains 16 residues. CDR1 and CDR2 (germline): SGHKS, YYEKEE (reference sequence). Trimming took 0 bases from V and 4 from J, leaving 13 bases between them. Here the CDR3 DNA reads TGTGCCAGCAGCTTGGGGGGCGTATCCCGTAATGAAAAACTGTTTTTT. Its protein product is CASSLGGVSRNEKLFF.

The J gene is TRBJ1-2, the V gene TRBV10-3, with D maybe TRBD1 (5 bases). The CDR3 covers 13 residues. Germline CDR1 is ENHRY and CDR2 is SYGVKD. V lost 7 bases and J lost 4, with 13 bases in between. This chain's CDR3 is CAITSQGAYGYTF. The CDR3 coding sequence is TGTGCCATCACCTCCCAGGGTGCCTATGGCTACACCTTC.

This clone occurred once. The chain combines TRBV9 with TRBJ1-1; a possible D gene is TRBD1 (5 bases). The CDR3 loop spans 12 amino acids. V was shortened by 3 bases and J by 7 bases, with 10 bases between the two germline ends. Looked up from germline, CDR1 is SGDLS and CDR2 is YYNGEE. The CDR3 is CASSGQTGEAFF. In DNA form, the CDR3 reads TGTGCCAGCAGCGGACAGACGGGTGAAGCTTTCTTT.

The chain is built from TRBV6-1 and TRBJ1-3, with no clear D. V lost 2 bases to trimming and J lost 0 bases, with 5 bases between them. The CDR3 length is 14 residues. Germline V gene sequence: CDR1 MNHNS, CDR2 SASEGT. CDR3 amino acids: CASSEIGSGNTIYF. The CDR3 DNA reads TGTGCCAGCAGTGAAATCGGCTCTGGAAACACCATATATTTT.

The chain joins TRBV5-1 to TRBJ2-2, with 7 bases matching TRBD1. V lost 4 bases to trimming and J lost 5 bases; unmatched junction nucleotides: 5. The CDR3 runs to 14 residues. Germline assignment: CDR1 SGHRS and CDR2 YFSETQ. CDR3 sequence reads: CASSLTGMTGELFF. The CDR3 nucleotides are TGCGCCAGCAGCCTGACAGGGATGACCGGGGAGCTGTTTTTT.

CDR3 nucleotide sequence: TGTGCCACCAGCAGCGGACTAGCGGCCCAAGAGACCCAGTACTTC. It codes for CATSSGLAAQETQYF. The rearrangement links TRBV15 to TRBJ2-5; 10 bases are shared with TRBD2. This CDR3 has 15 residues. CDR1 is LNHNV and CDR2 is YYDKDF in the germline V gene (reference sequence). V lost 3 bases to trimming and J lost 1 base; unmatched junction nucleotides: 2.

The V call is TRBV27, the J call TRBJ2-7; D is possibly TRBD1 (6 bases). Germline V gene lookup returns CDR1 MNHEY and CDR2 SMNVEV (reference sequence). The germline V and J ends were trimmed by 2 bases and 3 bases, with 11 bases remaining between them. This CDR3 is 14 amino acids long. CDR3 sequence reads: CASSLTGSIYEQYF. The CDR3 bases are TGTGCCAGCAGTTTAACAGGGTCTATCTACGAGCAGTACTTC.

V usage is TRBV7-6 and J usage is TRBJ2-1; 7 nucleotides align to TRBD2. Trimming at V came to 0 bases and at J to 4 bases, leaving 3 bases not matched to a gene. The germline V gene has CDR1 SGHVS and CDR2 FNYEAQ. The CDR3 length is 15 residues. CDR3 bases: TGTGCCAGCAGCTTAGCGGGAGGGCCATACAATGAGCAGTTCTTC. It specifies CASSLAGGPYNEQFF.

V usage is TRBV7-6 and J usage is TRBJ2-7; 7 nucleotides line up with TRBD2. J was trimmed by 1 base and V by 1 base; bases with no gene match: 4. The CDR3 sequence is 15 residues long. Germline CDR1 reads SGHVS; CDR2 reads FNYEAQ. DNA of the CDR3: TGTGCCAGCAGCTTAGAGACTAGCAGATCCTACGAGCAGTACTTC. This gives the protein CASSLETSRSYEQYF.

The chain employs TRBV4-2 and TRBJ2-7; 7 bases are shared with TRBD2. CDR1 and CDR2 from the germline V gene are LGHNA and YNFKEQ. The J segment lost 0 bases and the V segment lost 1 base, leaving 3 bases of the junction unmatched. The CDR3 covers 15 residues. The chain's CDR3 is CASSQAGGTSYEQYF. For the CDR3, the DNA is TGTGCCAGCAGCCAAGCGGGAGGCACCTCCTACGAGCAGTACTTC.

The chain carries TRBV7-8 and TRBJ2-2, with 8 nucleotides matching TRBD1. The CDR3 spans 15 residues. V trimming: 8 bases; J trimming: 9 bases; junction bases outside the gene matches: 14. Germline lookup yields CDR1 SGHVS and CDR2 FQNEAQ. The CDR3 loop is CASGPRTGFIWELFF. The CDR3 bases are TGTGCCAGCGGCCCCCGGACAGGGTTTATTTGGGAGCTGTTTTTT.

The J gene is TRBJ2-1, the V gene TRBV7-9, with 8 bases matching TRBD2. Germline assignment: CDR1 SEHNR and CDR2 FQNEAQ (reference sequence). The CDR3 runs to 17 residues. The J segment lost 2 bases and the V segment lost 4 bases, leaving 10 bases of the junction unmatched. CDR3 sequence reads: CASSSPAGGGPYNEQFF. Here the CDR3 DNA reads TGTGCCAGCAGCTCCCCCGCGGGAGGAGGGCCCTACAATGAGCAGTTCTTC.

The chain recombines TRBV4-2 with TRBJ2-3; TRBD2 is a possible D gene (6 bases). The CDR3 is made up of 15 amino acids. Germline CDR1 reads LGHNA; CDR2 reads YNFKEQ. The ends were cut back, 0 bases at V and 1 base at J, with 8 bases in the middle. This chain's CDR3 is CASSQEGEGTDTQYF. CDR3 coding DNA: TGTGCCAGCAGCCAAGAGGGGGAGGGCACAGATACGCAGTATTTT.

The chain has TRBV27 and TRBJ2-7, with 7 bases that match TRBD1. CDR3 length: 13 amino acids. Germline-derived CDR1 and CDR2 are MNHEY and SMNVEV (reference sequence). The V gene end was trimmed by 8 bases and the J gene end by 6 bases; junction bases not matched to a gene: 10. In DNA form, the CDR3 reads TGTGCCAGCCAACACAGGGGATCTCTCGAGCAGTACTTC. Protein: CASQHRGSLEQYF.

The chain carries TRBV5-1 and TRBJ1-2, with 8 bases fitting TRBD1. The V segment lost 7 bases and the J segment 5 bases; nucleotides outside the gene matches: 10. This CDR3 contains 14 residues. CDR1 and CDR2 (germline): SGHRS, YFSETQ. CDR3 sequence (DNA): TGCGCCAGCGGGACCTCCGGGACAGGATATGGCTACACCTTC. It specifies CASGTSGTGYGYTF.

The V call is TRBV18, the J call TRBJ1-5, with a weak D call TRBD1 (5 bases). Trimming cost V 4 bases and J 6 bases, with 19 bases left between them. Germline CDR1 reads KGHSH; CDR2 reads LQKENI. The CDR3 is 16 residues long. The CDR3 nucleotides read TGTGCCAGCTCACTGGTAGGGTCAGGGCTCGGTCAGCCCCAGCATTTT. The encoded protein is CASSLVGSGLGQPQHF.

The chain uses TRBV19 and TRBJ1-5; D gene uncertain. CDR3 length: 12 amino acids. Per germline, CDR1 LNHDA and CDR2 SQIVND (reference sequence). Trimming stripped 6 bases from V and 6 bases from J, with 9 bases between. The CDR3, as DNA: TGTGCCAGTAGCCGCGGGAGTCAGCCCCAGCATTTT. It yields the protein CASSRGSQPQHF.

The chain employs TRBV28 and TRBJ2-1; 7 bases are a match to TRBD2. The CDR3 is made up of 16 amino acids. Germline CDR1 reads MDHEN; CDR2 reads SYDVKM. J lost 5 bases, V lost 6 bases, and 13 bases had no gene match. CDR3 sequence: CASSSLWEGLNNEQFF. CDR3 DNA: TGTGCCAGCAGCTCGTTATGGGAGGGACTTAACAATGAGCAGTTCTTC. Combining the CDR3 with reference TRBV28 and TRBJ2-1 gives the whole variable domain DVKVTQSSRYLVKRTGEKVFLECVQDMDHENMFWYRQDPGLGLRLIYFSYDVKMKEKGDIPEGYSVSREKKERFSLILESASTNQTSMYLCASSSLWEGLNNEQFFGPGTRLTVL.